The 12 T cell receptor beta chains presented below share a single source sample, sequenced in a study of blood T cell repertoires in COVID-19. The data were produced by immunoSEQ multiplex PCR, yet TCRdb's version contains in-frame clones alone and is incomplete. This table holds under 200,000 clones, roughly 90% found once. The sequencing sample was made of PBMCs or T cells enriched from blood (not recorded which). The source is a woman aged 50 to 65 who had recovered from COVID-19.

CDR3 DNA sequence: TGTGCCAGTAGGGGACTAGCGGGGGGGGACAATGAGCAGTTCTTC. Its protein product is CASRGLAGGDNEQFF. The chain employs TRBV19 and TRBJ2-1, with 16 bases matching TRBD2. From germline, CDR1 is LNHDA and CDR2 SQIVND (reference sequence). This CDR3 is 15 amino acids long. V shed 6 bases and J 5 bases; nucleotides not matched to a gene: 1.

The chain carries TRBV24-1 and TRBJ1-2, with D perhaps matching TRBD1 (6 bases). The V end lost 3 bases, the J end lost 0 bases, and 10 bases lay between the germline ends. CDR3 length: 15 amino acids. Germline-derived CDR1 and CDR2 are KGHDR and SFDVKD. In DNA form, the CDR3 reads TGTGCCACCAGTGATCGGACAGAGGCTAACTATGGCTACACCTTC. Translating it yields CATSDRTEANYGYTF.

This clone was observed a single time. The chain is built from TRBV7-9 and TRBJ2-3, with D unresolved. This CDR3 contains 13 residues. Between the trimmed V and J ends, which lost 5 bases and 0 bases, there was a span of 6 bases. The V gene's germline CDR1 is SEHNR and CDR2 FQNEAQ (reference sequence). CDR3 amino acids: CASSRTSTDTQYF. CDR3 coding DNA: TGTGCCAGCAGCAGAACTAGCACAGATACGCAGTATTTT.

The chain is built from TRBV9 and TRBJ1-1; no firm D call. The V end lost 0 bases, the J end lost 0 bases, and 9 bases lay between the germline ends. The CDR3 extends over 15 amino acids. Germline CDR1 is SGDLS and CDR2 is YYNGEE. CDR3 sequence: CASSVVGSLNTEAFF. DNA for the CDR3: TGTGCCAGCAGCGTAGTGGGCAGCCTGAACACTGAAGCTTTCTTT.

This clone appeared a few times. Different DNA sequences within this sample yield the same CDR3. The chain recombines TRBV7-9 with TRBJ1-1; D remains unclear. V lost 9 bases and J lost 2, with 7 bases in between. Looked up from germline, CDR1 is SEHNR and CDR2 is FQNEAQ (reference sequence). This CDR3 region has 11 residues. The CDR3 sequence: CASSRNTEAFF. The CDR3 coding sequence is TGTGCCAGTTCTCGTAACACTGAAGCTTTCTTT.

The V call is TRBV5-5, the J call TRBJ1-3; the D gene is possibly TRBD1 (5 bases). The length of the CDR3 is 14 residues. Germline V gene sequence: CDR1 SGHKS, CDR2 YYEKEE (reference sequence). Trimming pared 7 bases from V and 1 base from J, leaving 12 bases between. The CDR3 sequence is CASEGLTSGNTIYF. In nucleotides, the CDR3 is TGTGCCAGCGAGGGACTGACATCTGGAAACACCATATATTTT.

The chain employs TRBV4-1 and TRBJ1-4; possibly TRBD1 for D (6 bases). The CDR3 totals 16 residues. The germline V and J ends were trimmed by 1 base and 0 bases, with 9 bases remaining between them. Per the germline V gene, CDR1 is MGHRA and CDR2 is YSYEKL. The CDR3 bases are TGCGCCAGCAGCCAAGCGGGGGGGCCAACTAATGAAAAACTGTTTTTT. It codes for CASSQAGGPTNEKLFF.

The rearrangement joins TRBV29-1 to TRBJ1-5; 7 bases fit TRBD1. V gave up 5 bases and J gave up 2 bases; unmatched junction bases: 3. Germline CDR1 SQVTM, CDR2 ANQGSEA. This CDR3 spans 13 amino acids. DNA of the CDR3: TGCAGCGTTCGGGACAGCGGCAATCAGCCCCAGCATTTT. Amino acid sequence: CSVRDSGNQPQHF.

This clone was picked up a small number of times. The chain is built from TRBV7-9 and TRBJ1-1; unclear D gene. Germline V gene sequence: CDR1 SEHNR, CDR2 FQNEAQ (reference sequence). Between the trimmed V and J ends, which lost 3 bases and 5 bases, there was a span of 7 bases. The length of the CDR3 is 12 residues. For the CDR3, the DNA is TGTGCCAGCAGCTTGGTGGAGACTGAAGCTTTCTTT. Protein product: CASSLVETEAFF.

This chain's CDR3 is CASSLEWTPYSTDTQYF. CDR3 nucleotides: TGTGCCAGCAGCTTGGAGTGGACACCCTATAGCACAGATACGCAGTATTTT. The V and J genes are TRBV5-6 and TRBJ2-3, with TRBD1 as a possible D gene (5 bases). V shed 0 bases and J shed 0 bases, with 14 bases lying between them. This CDR3 spans 17 amino acids. The germline V gene has CDR1 SGHDT and CDR2 YYEEEE.

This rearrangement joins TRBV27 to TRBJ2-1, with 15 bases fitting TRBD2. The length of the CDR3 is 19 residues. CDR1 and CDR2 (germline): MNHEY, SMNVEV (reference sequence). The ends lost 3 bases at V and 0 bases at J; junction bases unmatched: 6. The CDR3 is CASSLRTSGGVSSYNEQFF. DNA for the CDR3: TGTGCCAGCAGTTTGCGGACTAGCGGGGGGGTAAGCTCCTACAATGAGCAGTTCTTC.

The CDR3 coding sequence is TGTGCCAGCAGCTTTTCTACTAACTATGGCTACACCTTC. Amino acids: CASSFSTNYGYTF. This sequence joins TRBV7-2 and TRBJ1-2, with D hard to call. The CDR3 length is 13 residues. Germline loops: CDR1 SGHTA, CDR2 FQGNSA. V lost 3 bases, J lost 0 bases, and 5 bases lay in between.